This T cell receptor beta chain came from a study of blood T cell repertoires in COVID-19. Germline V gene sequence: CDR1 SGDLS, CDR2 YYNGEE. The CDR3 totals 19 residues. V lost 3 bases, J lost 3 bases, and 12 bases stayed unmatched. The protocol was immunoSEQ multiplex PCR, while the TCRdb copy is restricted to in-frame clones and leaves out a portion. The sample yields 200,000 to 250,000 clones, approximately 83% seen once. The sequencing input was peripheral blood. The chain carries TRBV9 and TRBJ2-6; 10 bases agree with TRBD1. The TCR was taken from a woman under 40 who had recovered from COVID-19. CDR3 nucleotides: TGTGCCAGCAGCGAACGGACCTGGGACAGGGGTGGTGGGGCCAACGTCCTGACTTTC. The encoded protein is CASSERTWDRGGGANVLTF.